The T cell receptor beta chain described here comes from a study of blood T cell repertoires in COVID-19 (dated by TCRdb to about 2020). With regard to the full study: The collaborator samples originated in the United States, Italy and Spain and spanned the acute and convalescent phases of COVID-19. HLA class I and class II types, where available, came from metadata supplied by the sample provider rather than from assay-based typing. The dataset comprised deeply sampled blood TCRbeta repertoires from subjects exposed to, actively infected with, or recovered from COVID-19. Sample metadata almost always included a de-identified subject ID, COVID-19 status, age in years and sex. The material from the prospective study consisted of cDNA or gDNA derived from T cells, B-cell-depleted T cells, or PBMCs. Samples came from the ongoing ImmuneRACE study (first 160 participants) plus 1,254 subjects from 6 global collaborators. A freely available public database, intended as a resource for researchers studying the immune response to SARS-CoV-2, is where the repertoires were released. General study outcomes and caveats: The amount of clinical and demographic metadata varied by source and participant and was provided uncurated.

The immunoSEQ Assay, a bias-controlled multiplex PCR, was used to amplify TCRbeta CDR3 regions from genomic DNA. Regarding the original processing steps: The number of nucleated cells in each sample was estimated by amplification of reference gene primers within the assay. To quantify the absolute abundance of each unique TCRbeta CDR3 rearrangement, sequence reads were collapsed and filtered. For each sample, productive Simpson clonality was calculated as the square root of Simpson's diversity index over productive rearrangements. Entries here come from immuneACCESS through TCRdb and include only in-frame sequences with V and J called. Some clones fail to appear in such tables; in the studies checked, an unresolved V gene covers under half of the shortfall, and the cause of the remainder is unknown. From that table come the V and J calls and clone size; the DNA was used to work out D and trimming. The table for this sample lists 130,000 to 150,000 clones; around nine tenths of them were counted only once. 8.6% of the sample comes from the top ten.

With respect to this clone: Its binding antigen is unknown. Per-nucleotide qualities are absent, and no much larger clonotype sits a single base away.

Whole blood was collected in K2EDTA tubes by collaborating institutions according to the institutions' own protocols. For TCRbeta analysis, collaborators shipped samples as frozen whole blood, isolated PBMCs, or DNA extracted from either of those sample types. The CDR1 and CDR2 encoded by the germline V gene are KGHDR and SFDVKD. V lost 3 bases and J lost 0 bases; the stretch between them is 14 bases long. From cysteine to phenylalanine, the CDR3 is 17 amino acids long. The retained sequence is limited to the CDR3, 51 bases, with the frame set at the first base. Sequences were obtained from peripheral blood. The chain is encoded by TRBV24-1 joined to TRBJ2-1; the D gene is perhaps TRBD1, on 6 matching bases. The clonotype comes from a woman in her 50s with active or convalescent COVID-19. The CDR3 reads as follows: CATSDPNRESSYNEQFF. The DNA sequence is given as TGTGCCACCAGTGATCCTAACAGGGAGAGCTCCTACAATGAGCAGTTCTTC.